This T cell receptor (beta chain) was captured by sequencing in a study of shared clonotypes between healthy human individuals. General study points: It was observed that approximately 5% of naive CD4 clonotypes were shared across several donors.

The CDR3 runs 14 residues. J lost 2 bases, V lost 4 bases, and 0 bases had no gene match. Germline V gene data show CDR1 as SNHLY and CDR2 as FYNNEI. The method was immunoSEQ multiplex PCR; TCRdb's version includes in-frame clones alone and lacks a portion of them. Of about 180,000 clones listed, about 93% were seen once; the top ten hold about 0.07%. Notes on this clone: Its specificity is not known.

This receptor was identified in a woman in her twenties or thirties in good health. Sequencing was carried out using naive CD4+ T cells sorted from blood. Indicated subset: CD45RA+ positively selected. The V call is TRBV2, the J call TRBJ2-1; TRBD1 agrees at 9 bases. The CDR3 coding sequence is TGTGCCAGCAGTGGGGACAGGGCCTACAATGAGCAGTTCTTC. This sequence encodes CASSGDRAYNEQFF.